Shown below are 20 T cell receptor beta chains from a single sample sequenced in a study of siplizumab effects on memory and regulatory T cells. Using immunoSEQ multiplex PCR, the repertoire was profiled, and TCRdb retains in-frame clones only, with some absent. The sample consists of 99,000 or so clones, 85% to 95% of them appearing once. The sample taken for sequencing was non-Treg CD4+ T cells sorted from blood. These receptors all come from a human donor in good health.

J is TRBJ2-7 and V is TRBV10-3; 7 bases align to TRBD1. The CDR3 runs 14 residues. V lost 4 bases to trimming and J lost 6 bases; unmatched junction nucleotides: 9. CDR1 is ENHRY and CDR2 is SYGVKD in the germline V gene. The CDR3 DNA reads TGTGCCATCAGTGTTGCACAGGGGATGACCGAGCAGTACTTC. Amino acid sequence: CAISVAQGMTEQYF.

The chain joins TRBV10-2 to TRBJ2-7; perhaps TRBD1 as D (7 bases). V dropped 1 base and J dropped 6 bases, with 16 bases sitting between them. The CDR3 consists of 15 residues. Germline lookup yields CDR1 WSHSY and CDR2 SAAADI. The CDR3 is CASSEYGGTAREQYF. CDR3 DNA: TGCGCCAGCAGTGAGTATGGGGGGACAGCCCGCGAGCAGTACTTC.

The V call is TRBV29-1, the J call TRBJ1-2; 7 positions match TRBD1. CDR1 is SQVTM and CDR2 is ANQGSEA in the germline V gene. This CDR3 comprises 13 residues. V dropped 7 bases and J dropped 1; count of bases not matched to a gene: 6. The DNA of the CDR3 is TGCAGCGCACTGGGACAGCTTAACTATGGCTACACCTTC. Its protein is CSALGQLNYGYTF.

The gene calls are TRBV7-9 and TRBJ1-1, with D possibly TRBD1 on 5 matching bases. Germline V gene data show CDR1 as SEHNR and CDR2 as FQNEAQ (reference sequence). Deletions cut 5 bases from V and 0 bases from J, with 13 bases between. This CDR3 has 15 residues. CDR3 sequence: CASSPFGTVNTEAFF. The CDR3 coding sequence is TGTGCCAGCAGCCCCTTCGGGACGGTGAACACTGAAGCTTTCTTT.

J is TRBJ2-1 and V is TRBV14; D gene ambiguous. This CDR3 region has 14 residues. Germline-derived CDR1 and CDR2 are SGHDN and FVKESK. With 6 bases removed from V and 0 bases from J, the gap between germline ends came to 9 bases. In DNA, the CDR3 is TGTGCCAGCAGGAGGTCTAACTCCTACAATGAGCAGTTCTTC. Translation: CASRRSNSYNEQFF.

The chain has TRBV11-2 and TRBJ2-6; D unclear. The CDR3 is 16 residues long. Deletions cut 4 bases from V and 0 bases from J, with 10 bases between. Germline CDR1 is SGHAT and CDR2 is FQNNGV. The CDR3 sequence: CASSSYTFSGANVLTF. CDR3 nucleotides: TGTGCCAGCAGCTCGTATACTTTCTCTGGGGCCAACGTCCTGACTTTC.

This chain links TRBV5-1 with TRBJ1-3; D not certain. Trimming took off 2 bases at V and 6 bases at J, with 3 bases between the two ends. Germline V lookup: CDR1 SGHRS, CDR2 YFSETQ. The CDR3 extends over 11 amino acids. The CDR3 loop reads CASSLENTIYF. DNA of the CDR3: TGCGCCAGCAGCTTAGAAAACACCATATATTTT.

The V and J genes are TRBV19 and TRBJ2-1; the match to TRBD1 covers 7 bases. Germline assignment: CDR1 LNHDA and CDR2 SQIVND (reference sequence). CDR3 length: 15 amino acids. V lost 5 bases to trimming and J lost 5 bases; unmatched junction nucleotides: 9. The CDR3 reads CASSVRDSPNNEQFF. Here the CDR3 DNA reads TGTGCCAGTAGTGTTCGGGACAGCCCAAACAATGAGCAGTTCTTC.

J is TRBJ1-1 and V is TRBV2; no definite D call. This CDR3 is 13 amino acids long. CDR1 and CDR2 from the germline V gene are SNHLY and FYNNEI. The V end was cut by 1 base, the J end by 8 bases, with 11 bases between. DNA for the CDR3: TGTGCCAGCAGTGAAGTTAATACAGCCGAAGCTTTCTTT. This gives the protein CASSEVNTAEAFF.

The genes are TRBV6-1 and TRBJ1-5; the D gene is possibly TRBD1 (5 bases). Germline V gives CDR1 MNHNS, CDR2 SASEGT. V lost 3 bases and J lost 7, with 10 bases in between. The CDR3 totals 13 residues. The CDR3 DNA sequence: TGTGCCAGCAGTGAGCAATGGGGGCAGCCCCAGCATTTT. It yields the protein CASSEQWGQPQHF.

This clone appeared once. The V and J genes are TRBV2 and TRBJ2-7; 11 nucleotides agree with TRBD2. The CDR3 contains 16 residues. V was clipped by 6 bases and J by 3 bases; unmatched bases: 10. Germline V gene lookup returns CDR1 SNHLY and CDR2 FYNNEI. The CDR3 DNA reads TGTGCCAGCAGCTTCATACCGGGACTAGCGGTCTACGAGCAGTACTTC. Encoded protein: CASSFIPGLAVYEQYF.

The gene calls are TRBV7-8 and TRBJ2-1; D gene unclear. The CDR3 sequence is 12 residues long. V was cut by 2 bases and J by 9 bases, with 8 bases left in between. The V gene's germline CDR1 is SGHVS and CDR2 FQNEAQ. The CDR3 here is CASSLSVSEQFF. In DNA form, the CDR3 reads TGTGCCAGCAGCTTATCAGTTTCTGAGCAGTTCTTC.

The CDR3 loop reads CASSRDRDGYTF. In DNA, the CDR3 is TGTGCCAGCAGCCGCGACAGGGATGGCTACACCTTC. V and J are TRBV6-1 and TRBJ1-2; 7 bases match TRBD1. Germline CDR1 is MNHNS and CDR2 is SASEGT. The CDR3 contains 12 residues. Germline trimming cut 6 bases from V and 6 bases from J; bases unmatched to any gene: 4.

The chain joins TRBV28 to TRBJ1-3, with D hard to call. Trimming took off 3 bases at V and 11 bases at J, with 17 bases between the two ends. From germline, CDR1 is MDHEN and CDR2 SYDVKM. The CDR3 is made up of 14 amino acids. CDR3 sequence reads: CASSLPLMSVPIYF. In DNA form, the CDR3 reads TGTGCCAGCAGTTTGCCCCTGATGTCAGTCCCCATATATTTT. Variable domain in full (rest from reference TRBV28 and TRBJ1-3): DVKVTQSSRYLVKRTGEKVFLECVQDMDHENMFWYRQDPGLGLRLIYFSYDVKMKEKGDIPEGYSVSREKKERFSLILESASTNQTSMYLCASSLPLMSVPIYFGEGSWLTVV.

This chain uses TRBV27 with TRBJ2-1; D gene ambiguous. There are 15 residues in the CDR3. The germline V gene encodes CDR1 MNHEY and CDR2 SMNVEV (reference sequence). Trimming took 5 bases from V and 0 from J, leaving 11 bases between them. The CDR3 spells CASSRTPSSYNEQFF. Here the CDR3 DNA reads TGTGCCAGCAGTCGTACGCCGAGCTCCTACAATGAGCAGTTCTTC.

The chain employs TRBV28 and TRBJ2-1; 8 positions match TRBD1. The CDR3 spans 13 residues. Germline V gene data show CDR1 as MDHEN and CDR2 as SYDVKM. V gave up 5 bases and J gave up 8 bases; unmatched junction bases: 5. The CDR3 DNA is TGTGCCAGCAGTAGATCAGGGGGCGATGAGCAGTTCTTC. Its translation is CASSRSGGDEQFF.

The chain joins TRBV28 to TRBJ2-5; maybe TRBD2 (5 bases). The CDR3 has 16 amino acids. Germline V CDR1 and CDR2: MDHEN, SYDVKM. V was clipped by 2 bases and J by 5 bases, with 18 bases between them. CDR3 amino acids: CASSLGRGPTVETQYF. CDR3 nucleotide sequence: TGTGCCAGCAGTTTAGGCCGAGGGCCTACGGTGGAGACCCAGTACTTC.

The rearrangement links TRBV7-9 to TRBJ1-4; 8 nucleotides match TRBD1. The CDR3 is 16 amino acids. Germline V gene data show CDR1 as SEHNR and CDR2 as FQNEAQ (reference sequence). J was trimmed by 3 bases and V by 8 bases; bases with no gene match: 11. The CDR3 DNA is TGTGCCAGCTCGCGGCGGGGGGACAGGCCTAATGAAAAACTGTTTTTT. Protein: CASSRRGDRPNEKLFF.

This chain uses TRBV11-2 with TRBJ2-3; D unresolved. Germline V lookup: CDR1 SGHAT, CDR2 FQNNGV. CDR3 length: 12 amino acids. V lost 6 bases to trimming and J lost 2 bases, with 6 bases between them. For the CDR3, the DNA is TGTGCCAGCAGGTCTTACACAGATACGCAGTATTTT. Residues: CASRSYTDTQYF.

The rearrangement uses TRBV28 and TRBJ1-6; D is uncertain. CDR1 and CDR2 from the germline V gene are MDHEN and SYDVKM. Between the trimmed V and J ends, which lost 2 bases and 0 bases, there was a span of 8 bases. This CDR3 spans 16 amino acids. The CDR3 DNA reads TGTGCCAGCAGTTTAGGGGTGAGCTCCTATAATTCACCCCTCCACTTT. This gives the protein CASSLGVSSYNSPLHF.